A selection of T cell receptor beta chains follows, all from one sample in a study of a mutant IDH1 vaccine in newly diagnosed glioma. Assay used: immunoSEQ multiplex PCR; TCRdb lists only in-frame clones, some missing. The data contain 30,000 to 40,000 clones, 60% to 80% of them seen just once; the ten biggest clones take up 7.5% to 10%. The sample here was PBMCs, taken from a glioma patient treated with radiotherapy, temozolomide or both. These receptors were collected from a man in his forties with glioma. Some clones in this sample may be carry-over from other donors' samples. Each CDR3 is given with its conserved first and last residue. The D gene is left open where the match is weak. Part of the rows lack a size; the others show once, few, many or a class for expanded clones.

V gene	D gene	clone size	J gene	CDR3 protein
TRBV5-8	-	-	TRBJ1-6	CASSAGPNSPLHF
TRBV5-1	-	few	TRBJ1-1	CASSLGHRVNTEAFF
TRBV4-2	-	-	TRBJ1-2	CASSQDGVYGYTF
TRBV6-1	-	-	TRBJ1-1	CASTPYYTGPEAFF
TRBV4-1	-	-	TRBJ1-6	CASSQVLSTGPDYNSPLHF
TRBV5-4	-	-	TRBJ1-2	CASSVDTTNYGYTF
TRBV7-2	-	few	TRBJ1-1	CASSWDLNTEAFF
TRBV6-5	TRBD1	once	TRBJ1-1	CASSWDSEFAEAFF
TRBV5-5	TRBD1	-	TRBJ2-1	CASSFRTGDNNEQFF
TRBV30	TRBD1	-	TRBJ2-7	CAWTGQGNSEQYF
TRBV5-4	-	-	TRBJ1-1	CASSPRGNTEAFF
TRBV14	TRBD1	once	TRBJ2-7	CASSQALRGHYEQYF
TRBV29-1	TRBD1	-	TRBJ1-1	CSVGQGGVVTEAFF
TRBV5-1	-	-	TRBJ2-2	CASSRWSTGERTGELFF
TRBV7-9	-	once	TRBJ2-7	CASSLGAGNEQYF
TRBV19	-	-	TRBJ1-2	CASSSAGTGNYGYTF
TRBV30	-	-	TRBJ1-2	CAWSLGASDSYTF
TRBV9	-	-	TRBJ1-2	CASSVDRQNYGYTF
TRBV28	-	few	TRBJ1-1	CASDELGSLNTEAFF
TRBV2	-	-	TRBJ1-6	CASRTEFGYNSPLHF
TRBV2	TRBD2	-	TRBJ2-5	CASSNGGDSQETQYF
TRBV2	TRBD1	-	TRBJ1-1	CARSPDRGSTEAFF
TRBV29-1	-	-	TRBJ2-1	CSARGDGENEQFF
TRBV9	-	few	TRBJ2-3	CASSVAVAGTSTDTQYF
TRBV19	-	-	TRBJ2-2	CASSTLTSGELFF
TRBV5-1	-	-	TRBJ1-4	CASSSDSTNEKLFF
TRBV19	TRBD1	few	TRBJ1-2	CASSPPGQGDLYGYTF
TRBV7-9	TRBD1	-	TRBJ2-2	CASSGLGQGFDGELFF
TRBV30	-	medium-sized	TRBJ1-4	CAWSKTVNEKLFF
TRBV10-3	-	-	TRBJ1-2	CAISSITGLDGYTF
TRBV19	-	-	TRBJ1-5	CASSIDRGSNQPQHF
TRBV10-3	TRBD1	-	TRBJ1-3	CAISPAGTARNTIYF